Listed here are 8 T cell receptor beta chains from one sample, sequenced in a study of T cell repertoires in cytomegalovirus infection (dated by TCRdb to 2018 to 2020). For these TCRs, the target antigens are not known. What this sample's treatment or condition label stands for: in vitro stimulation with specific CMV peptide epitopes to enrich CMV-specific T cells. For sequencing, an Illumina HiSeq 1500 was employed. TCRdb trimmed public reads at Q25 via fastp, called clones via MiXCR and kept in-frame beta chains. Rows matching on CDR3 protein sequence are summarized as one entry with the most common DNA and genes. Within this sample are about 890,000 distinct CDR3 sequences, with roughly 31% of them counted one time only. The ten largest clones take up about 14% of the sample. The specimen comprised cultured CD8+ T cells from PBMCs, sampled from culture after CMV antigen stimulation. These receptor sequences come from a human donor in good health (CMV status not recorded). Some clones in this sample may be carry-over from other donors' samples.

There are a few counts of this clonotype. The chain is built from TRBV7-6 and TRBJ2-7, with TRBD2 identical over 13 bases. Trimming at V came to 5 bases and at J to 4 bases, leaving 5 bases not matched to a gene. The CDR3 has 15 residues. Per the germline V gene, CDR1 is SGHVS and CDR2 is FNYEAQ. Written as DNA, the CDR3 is TGTGCCAGCAGCGGGACTAGCGGGGCAATATACGAGCAGTACTTC. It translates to CASSGTSGAIYEQYF.

The CDR3 sequence: CASSLSGSGSQETQYF. CDR3 sequence (DNA): TGTGCCAGCAGCTTATCGGGGAGTGGCAGCCAAGAGACCCAGTACTTC. This rearrangement joins TRBV7-2 to TRBJ2-5; D might be TRBD2 (5 bases). Germline V gives CDR1 SGHTA, CDR2 FQGNSA. Trimming stripped 2 bases from V and 1 base from J, with 14 bases between. The CDR3 has 16 amino acids. The variable domain in full, with the rest retrieved from reference TRBV7-2 and TRBJ2-5, is GAGVSQSPSNKVTEKGKDVELRCDPISGHTALYWYRQSLGQGLEFLIYFQGNSAPDKSGLPSDRFSAERTGGSVSTLTIQRTQQEDSAVYLCASSLSGSGSQETQYFGPGTRLLVL.

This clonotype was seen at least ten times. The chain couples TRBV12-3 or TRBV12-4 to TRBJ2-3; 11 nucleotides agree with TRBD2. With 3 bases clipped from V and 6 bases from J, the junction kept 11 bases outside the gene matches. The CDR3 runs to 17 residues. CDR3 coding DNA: TGTGCCAGCAGTTTTCGGACGCTAGCGGGGGGAGGGGATACGCAGTATTTT. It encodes CASSFRTLAGGGDTQYF.

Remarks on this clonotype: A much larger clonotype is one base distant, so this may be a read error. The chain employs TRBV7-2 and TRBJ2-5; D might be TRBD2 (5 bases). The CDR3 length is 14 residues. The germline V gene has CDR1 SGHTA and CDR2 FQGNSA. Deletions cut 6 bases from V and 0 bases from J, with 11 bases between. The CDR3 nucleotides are TGTGCCAGCAGTCCACTAGTCCACCAAGAGACCCAGTACTTC. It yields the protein CASSPLVHQETQYF. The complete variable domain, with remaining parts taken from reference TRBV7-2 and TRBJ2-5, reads GAGVSQSPSNKVTEKGKDVELRCDPISGHTALYWYRQSLGQGLEFLIYFQGNSAPDKSGLPSDRFSAERTGGSVSTLTIQRTQQEDSAVYLCASSPLVHQETQYFGPGTRLLVL.

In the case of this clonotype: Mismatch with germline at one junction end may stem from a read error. The CDR3 nucleotides are TGTGCCAGCGGCTTACAGGGAATAGCAGGATACAATGAGCAGTTCTTC. Amino acid sequence: CASGLQGIAGYNEQFF. V and J are TRBV7-3 and TRBJ2-1; D is perhaps TRBD1 (6 bases). The CDR3 contains 16 residues. Germline V gene sequence: CDR1 SGHTA, CDR2 FQGTGA.

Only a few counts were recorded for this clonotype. For the CDR3, the DNA is TGTGCCAGCAGCCATACCGGAGTGGCGGGGGGGAGCACAGATACGCAGTATTTT. This gives the protein CASSHTGVAGGSTDTQYF. V and J are TRBV7-9 and TRBJ2-3; 9 nucleotides align to TRBD2. CDR3 size: 18 residues. The J segment lost 0 bases and the V segment lost 5 bases, leaving 12 bases of the junction unmatched. Germline CDR1 and CDR2: SEHNR and FQNEAQ (reference sequence).

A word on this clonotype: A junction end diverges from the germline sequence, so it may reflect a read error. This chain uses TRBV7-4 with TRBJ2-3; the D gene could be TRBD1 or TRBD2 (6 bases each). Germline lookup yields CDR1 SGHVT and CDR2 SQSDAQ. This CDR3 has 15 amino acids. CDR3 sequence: CASSLVRGPTVTQYF. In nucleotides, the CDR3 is TGTGCCAGCAGCTTAGTACGGGGGCCCACAGTTACGCAGTATTTT.

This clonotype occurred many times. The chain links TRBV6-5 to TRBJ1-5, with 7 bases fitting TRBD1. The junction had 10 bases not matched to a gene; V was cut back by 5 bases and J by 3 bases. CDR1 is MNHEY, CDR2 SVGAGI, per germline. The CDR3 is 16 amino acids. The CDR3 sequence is CASSPHGTANNQPQHF. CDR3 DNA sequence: TGTGCCAGCAGTCCTCACGGGACAGCCAACAATCAGCCCCAGCATTTT.